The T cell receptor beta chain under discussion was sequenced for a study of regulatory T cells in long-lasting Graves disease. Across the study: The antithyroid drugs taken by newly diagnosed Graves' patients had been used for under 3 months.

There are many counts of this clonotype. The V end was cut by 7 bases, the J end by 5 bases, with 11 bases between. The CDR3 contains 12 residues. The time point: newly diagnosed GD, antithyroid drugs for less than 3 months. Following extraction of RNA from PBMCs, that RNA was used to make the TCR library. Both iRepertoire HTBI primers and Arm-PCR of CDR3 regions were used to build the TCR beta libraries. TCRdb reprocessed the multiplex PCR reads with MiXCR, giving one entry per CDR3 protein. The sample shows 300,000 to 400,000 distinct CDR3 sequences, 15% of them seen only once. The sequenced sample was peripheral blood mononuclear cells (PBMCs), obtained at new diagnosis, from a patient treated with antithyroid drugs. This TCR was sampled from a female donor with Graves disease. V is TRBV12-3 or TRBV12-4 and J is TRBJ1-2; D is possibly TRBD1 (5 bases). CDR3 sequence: CASTLGEYGYTF. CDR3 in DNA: TGTGCCAGCACCCTAGGGGAATATGGCTACACCTTC.